A single sample is the source of the 20 T cell receptor beta chains below, sequenced in a study of regulatory T cells in long-lasting Graves disease. As to time point: newly diagnosed GD, antithyroid drugs for less than 3 months. TCR sequences were obtained from RNA taken from PBMCs. HTBI primers from iRepertoire and Arm-PCR of CDR3 regions yielded the TCR beta libraries. Using its own MiXCR run on the multiplex PCR reads, TCRdb lists one record per CDR3 protein. In the table there are approximately 400,000 distinct CDR3 sequences, around 15% of which are singletons. This sample comprised peripheral blood mononuclear cells (PBMCs), obtained at new diagnosis, from a patient treated with antithyroid drugs. The receptor set was obtained from a female donor with Graves disease.

This clonotype came up many times. The chain employs TRBV6-1 and TRBJ1-1; 9 nucleotides line up with TRBD1. There are 14 residues in the CDR3. Germline V gene lookup returns CDR1 MNHNS and CDR2 SASEGT. V was pared by 6 bases and J by 4 bases, with 6 bases of the junction left unmatched. CDR3 protein: CASRLQGAGTEAFF. The CDR3 coding sequence is TGTGCCAGCAGACTACAGGGGGCGGGCACTGAAGCTTTCTTT.

This clonotype was found many times. V and J are TRBV7-2 and TRBJ1-6; weak D call: TRBD1 (5 bases). Germline V gives CDR1 SGHTA, CDR2 FQGNSA. Trimming pared 5 bases from V and 8 bases from J, leaving 13 bases between. The CDR3 contains 14 residues. CDR3 in DNA: TGTGCCAGCAGCCCCGGGGGGGTTTATTCACCCCTCCACTTT. Encoded protein: CASSPGGVYSPLHF.

The genes are TRBV7-2 and TRBJ2-2; D is uncertain. V was pared by 11 bases and J by 6 bases, with 4 bases between. CDR3 length: 9 residues. Germline V gene sequence: CDR1 SGHTA, CDR2 FQGNSA. The CDR3 is CARAGELFF. The CDR3 coding sequence is TGTGCCCGCGCCGGGGAGCTGTTTTTT.

This clonotype was observed at least ten times. J is TRBJ1-1 and V is TRBV19, with D unclear. Trimming pared 2 bases from V and 0 bases from J, leaving 10 bases between. Germline loops: CDR1 LNHDA, CDR2 SQIVND (reference sequence). This CDR3 spans 15 amino acids. As DNA, the CDR3 is TGTGCCAGTAGTATATGGGGAGAAATGAACACTGAAGCTTTCTTT. This codes for CASSIWGEMNTEAFF.

This clonotype was seen many times. The chain combines TRBV28 with TRBJ2-7; D unclear. The germline V gene encodes CDR1 MDHEN and CDR2 SYDVKM. CDR3 size: 16 residues. Trimming left V 4 bases short and J 7 bases short, with 23 bases between. CDR3 sequence reads: CASSSPGLWGTYEQYF. The CDR3 nucleotides are TGTGCCAGCAGTTCCCCCGGGCTGTGGGGAACATATGAGCAGTACTTC.

This clonotype was detected many times. The CDR3 DNA reads TGTGCCAGCAGTTTACACAAGCTAGCGGGAAGAACTGTAGATACGCAGTATTTT. Its protein product is CASSLHKLAGRTVDTQYF. The J gene is TRBJ2-3, the V gene TRBV28; 9 nucleotides line up with TRBD2. CDR3 size: 18 residues. V lost 2 bases and J lost 5; bases outside the gene matches: 14. The V gene's germline CDR1 is MDHEN and CDR2 SYDVKM.

A few counts support this clonotype. This chain connects TRBV7-9 to TRBJ2-7; the D gene is possibly TRBD1 (6 bases). The V and J ends lost 5 bases and 2 bases respectively, with 19 bases between them. The CDR3 is made up of 16 amino acids. CDR1 SEHNR and CDR2 FQNEAQ come from the germline V gene (reference sequence). Written as DNA, the CDR3 is TGTGCCAGCAGCGCGCCAAAAGGACAGACCACCTACGAGCAGTACTTC. This encodes CASSAPKGQTTYEQYF. The whole variable domain, filled in from reference TRBV7-9 and TRBJ2-7, reads DTGVSQNPRHKITKRGQNVTFRCDPISEHNRLYWYRQTLGQGPEFLTYFQNEAQLEKSRLLSDRFSAERPKGSFSTLEIQRTEQGDSAMYLCASSAPKGQTTYEQYFGPGTRLTVT.

This clonotype occurred many times. The chain uses TRBV20-1 and TRBJ2-7, with 10 bases identical to TRBD2. The germline V gene encodes CDR1 DFQATT and CDR2 SNEGSKA (reference sequence). With 0 bases clipped from V and 5 bases from J, the junction kept 10 bases outside the gene matches. CDR3 length: 16 amino acids. The CDR3 sequence: CSARDRLAGVFNEQYF. CDR3 coding DNA: TGCAGTGCTAGAGATCGGCTAGCGGGAGTTTTTAACGAGCAGTACTTC.

The table lists this clonotype with many counts. J is TRBJ2-3 and V is TRBV20-1; a possible D gene is TRBD2 (5 bases). The CDR3 loop spans 14 amino acids. Germline lookup yields CDR1 DFQATT and CDR2 SNEGSKA (reference sequence). Trimming took 5 bases from V and 6 from J, leaving 18 bases between them. The CDR3 spells CSAHPGLLGDTQYF. The CDR3 nucleotides are TGCAGTGCTCATCCCGGACTCCTCGGTGATACGCAGTATTTT.

The CDR3 loop reads CASSLSQGPTDTQYF. CDR3 in DNA: TGTGCCAGCAGTCTTTCACAGGGACCCACAGATACGCAGTATTTT. The chain joins TRBV12-3 or TRBV12-4 to TRBJ2-3, with D tentatively TRBD1 (6 bases). Trimming shortened V by 5 bases and J by 2 bases, and 14 bases separated the two germline ends. This CDR3 has 15 amino acids.

The sample holds many counts of this clonotype. The chain links TRBV9 to TRBJ1-1, with D unresolved. Germline V lookup: CDR1 SGDLS, CDR2 YYNGEE. V was trimmed by 0 bases and J by 4 bases, leaving 16 bases between them. The CDR3 loop spans 16 amino acids. In nucleotides, the CDR3 is TGTGCCAGCAGCGTAGGAGGAGCCCGGGAGTTCACTGAAGCTTTCTTT. It translates to CASSVGGAREFTEAFF.

The chain recombines TRBV5-1 with TRBJ2-1, with 8 bases that match TRBD2. Trimming took 0 bases from V and 4 from J; bases not matched to a gene: 3. The CDR3 consists of 15 residues. Germline CDR1 and CDR2: SGHRS and YFSETQ. For the CDR3, the DNA is TGCGCCAGCAGCTTGGATAGCGGGGTTTACAATGAGCAGTTCTTC. Its translation: CASSLDSGVYNEQFF.

This clonotype was detected ten times or more. This chain joins TRBV28 and TRBJ2-1; tentative D call: TRBD1 (5 bases). V lost 0 bases and J lost 5, with 20 bases in between. Germline V gene lookup returns CDR1 MDHEN and CDR2 SYDVKM. CDR3 length: 18 residues. This CDR3 reads CASSLCINWAGIHNEQFF. CDR3 bases: TGTGCCAGCAGTTTATGCATCAATTGGGCAGGGATTCACAATGAGCAGTTCTTC.

CDR3 coding DNA: TGTGCCAGCAGTGTTGGGGCTAGCGGGTACGAGCAGTACTTC. It encodes CASSVGASGYEQYF. The chain is built from TRBV11-2 and TRBJ2-7, with 8 bases lining up with TRBD2. This CDR3 has 14 amino acids. In germline, CDR1 is SGHAT, CDR2 FQNNGV. V dropped 6 bases and J dropped 4; count of bases not matched to a gene: 8.

This clonotype has just a few counts. The chain combines TRBV12-3 or TRBV12-4 with TRBJ1-2; TRBD1 aligns across 12 bases. The CDR3 contains 15 residues. The V segment lost 5 bases and the J segment 7 bases; nucleotides outside the gene matches: 8. CDR3: CASSHRDRGLSGYTF. DNA for the CDR3: TGTGCCAGCAGTCACCGGGACAGGGGGCTCTCTGGCTACACCTTC.

This clonotype has only a few counts. A much larger clone lies one base from this, so it may be a read error. The genes are TRBV25-1 and TRBJ1-2, with D possibly TRBD1 on 6 matching bases. The CDR3 totals 14 residues. Trimming removed 3 bases from V and 8 bases from J, with 16 bases in between. The germline gives CDR1 MGHDK, CDR2 SYGVNS. For the CDR3, the DNA is TGTGCCAGCAGTGATATTCAGACAGGTGGAGGCTACACCTTC. It yields the protein CASSDIQTGGGYTF.

This clonotype was counted at least ten times. The chain uses TRBV2 and TRBJ1-4; possibly TRBD1 for D (6 bases). The germline V gene has CDR1 SNHLY and CDR2 FYNNEI. CDR3 length: 15 amino acids. V was shortened by 7 bases and J by 4 bases, with 16 bases between the two germline ends. CDR3 sequence reads: CASTRRGGDNEKLFF. The CDR3 nucleotides read TGTGCCAGCACGCGTAGGGGGGGAGATAATGAAAAACTGTTTTTT.

CDR3 loop: CASSGRSSGSSGELFF. For the CDR3, the DNA is TGTGCCAGCAGCGGGAGGTCTAGCGGGAGTAGCGGGGAGCTGTTTTTT. The V gene is TRBV7-2, the J gene TRBJ2-2; the match to TRBD2 covers 10 bases. V trimming: 5 bases; J trimming: 7 bases; junction bases outside the gene matches: 10. The CDR3 covers 16 residues. Germline CDR1 is SGHTA and CDR2 is FQGNSA.

This clonotype was picked up many times. The rearrangement joins TRBV5-1 to TRBJ1-6, with D perhaps TRBD1 (6 bases). The CDR3 totals 14 residues. Per germline, CDR1 SGHRS and CDR2 YFSETQ. Trimming shortened V by 4 bases and J by 9 bases, and 14 bases separated the two germline ends. CDR3 residues: CASSRGGEGSPLHF. In DNA, the CDR3 is TGCGCCAGCAGCCGAGGGGGGGAGGGTTCACCCCTCCACTTT.

This clonotype was detected ten times or more. This sequence joins TRBV20-1 and TRBJ1-5; a weak D match, TRBD1 (6 bases). The germline V gene encodes CDR1 DFQATT and CDR2 SNEGSKA (reference sequence). The CDR3 contains 15 residues. The germline V and J ends were trimmed by 2 bases and 3 bases, with 14 bases remaining between them. CDR3 residues: CSARNRVEINQPQHF. DNA of the CDR3: TGCAGTGCTAGAAACAGGGTGGAGATCAATCAGCCCCAGCATTTT.